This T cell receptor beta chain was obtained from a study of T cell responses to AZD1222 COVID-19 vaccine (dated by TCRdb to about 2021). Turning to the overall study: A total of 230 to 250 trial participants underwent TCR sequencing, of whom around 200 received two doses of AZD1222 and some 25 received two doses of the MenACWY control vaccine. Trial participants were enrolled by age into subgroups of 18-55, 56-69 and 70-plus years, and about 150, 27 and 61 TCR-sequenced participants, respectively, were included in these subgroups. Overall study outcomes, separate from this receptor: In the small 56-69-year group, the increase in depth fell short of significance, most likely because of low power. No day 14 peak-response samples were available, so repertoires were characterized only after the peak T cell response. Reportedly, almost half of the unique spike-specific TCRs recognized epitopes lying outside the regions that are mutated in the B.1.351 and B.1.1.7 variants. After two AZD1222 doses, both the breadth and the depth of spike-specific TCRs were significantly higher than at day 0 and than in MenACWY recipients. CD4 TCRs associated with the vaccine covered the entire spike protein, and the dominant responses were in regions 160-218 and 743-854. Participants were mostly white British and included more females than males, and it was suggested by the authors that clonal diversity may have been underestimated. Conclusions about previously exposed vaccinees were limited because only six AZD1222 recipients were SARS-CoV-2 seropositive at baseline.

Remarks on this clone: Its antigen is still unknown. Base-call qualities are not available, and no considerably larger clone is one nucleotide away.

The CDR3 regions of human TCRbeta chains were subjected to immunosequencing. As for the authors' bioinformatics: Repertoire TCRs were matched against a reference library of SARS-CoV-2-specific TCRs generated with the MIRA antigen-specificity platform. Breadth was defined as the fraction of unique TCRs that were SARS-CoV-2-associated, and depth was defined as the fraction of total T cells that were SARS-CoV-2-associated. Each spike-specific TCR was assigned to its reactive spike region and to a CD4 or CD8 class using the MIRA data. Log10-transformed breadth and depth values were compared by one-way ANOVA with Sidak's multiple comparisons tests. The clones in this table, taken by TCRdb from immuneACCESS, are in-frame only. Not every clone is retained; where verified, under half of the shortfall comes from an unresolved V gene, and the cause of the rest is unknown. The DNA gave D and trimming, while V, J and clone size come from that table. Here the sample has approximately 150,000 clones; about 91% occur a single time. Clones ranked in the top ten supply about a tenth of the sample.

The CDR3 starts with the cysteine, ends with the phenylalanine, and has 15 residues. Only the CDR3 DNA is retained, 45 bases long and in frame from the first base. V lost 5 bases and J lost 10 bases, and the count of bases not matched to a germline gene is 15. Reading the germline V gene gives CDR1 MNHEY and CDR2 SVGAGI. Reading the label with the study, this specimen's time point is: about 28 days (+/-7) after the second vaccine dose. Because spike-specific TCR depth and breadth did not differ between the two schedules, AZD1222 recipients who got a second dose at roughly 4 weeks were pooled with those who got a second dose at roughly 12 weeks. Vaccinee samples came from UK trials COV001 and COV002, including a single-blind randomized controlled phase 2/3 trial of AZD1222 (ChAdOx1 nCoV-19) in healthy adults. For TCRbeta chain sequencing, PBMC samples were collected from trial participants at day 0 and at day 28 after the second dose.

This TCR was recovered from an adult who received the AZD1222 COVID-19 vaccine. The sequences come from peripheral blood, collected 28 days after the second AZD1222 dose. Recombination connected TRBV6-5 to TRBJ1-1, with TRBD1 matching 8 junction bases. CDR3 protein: CASSPRGTGLIGAFF. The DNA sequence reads TGTGCCAGCAGTCCCCGGGGGACAGGCCTGATCGGAGCTTTCTTT.